Sequencing of this T cell receptor beta chain was carried out in a study of CD8 T cells in ankylosing spondylitis. MiXCR, run by TCRdb on the 5' RACE reads, gives a single entry per CDR3 protein. The table includes nearly 350,000 distinct CDR3 sequences, 14% to 15% detected once. Germline values: CDR1 SEHNR, CDR2 FQNEAQ (reference sequence). The V gene lost 3 bases and the J gene lost 5 bases, with 4 bases spanning the gap. The CDR3 consists of 11 residues. The sequence came from a male donor with ankylosing spondylitis or in good health (not recorded which). The chain uses TRBV7-9 and TRBJ2-5; no definite D call. The sample was blood, either unsorted or a sorted T cell fraction (not recorded which). In DNA form, the CDR3 reads TGTGCCAGCAGCTTGTTCGAGACCCAGTACTTC. The encoded protein is CASSLFETQYF.